Listed below are T cell receptor beta chains from one sample, sequenced in a study of beta chain features in type 1 diabetes. The repertoire was sequenced with immunoSEQ multiplex PCR; TCRdb's copy has only in-frame clones and lacks some. Of about 640,000 clones in the sample, approximately 13% were seen once. Sample: naive CD4+ T cells from blood. These receptors all stem from a man aged 25-40 years with type 1 diabetes. The CDR3 runs from the conserved cysteine through the conserved F or W. The D gene is left open where the match is weak. Not all rows give a size; the values are once, few, many and, for expanded clones, a class.

size: -
J: TRBJ2-5
V: TRBV7-2
D: TRBD1
DNA: TGTGCCACCCGACAGGGGACTCAAGAGACCCAGTACTTC
CDR3: CATRQGTQETQYF

size: few
J: TRBJ2-7
V: TRBV7-2
D: -
DNA: TGTGCCAGCAGTCGGGACGGCTTACCCTACGAGCAGTACTTC
CDR3: CASSRDGLPYEQYF

size: -
J: TRBJ2-5
V: TRBV6-6
D: TRBD1
DNA: TGTGCCAGCAGTTATCGTGAGGGGGCGAAGACCCAGTACTTC
CDR3: CASSYREGAKTQYF

size: -
J: TRBJ2-3
V: TRBV9
D: -
DNA: TGTGCCAGCAGCGTATCGCTGGGTACGGCAGATACGCAGTATTTT
CDR3: CASSVSLGTADTQYF

size: few
J: TRBJ2-2
V: TRBV29-1
D: -
DNA: TGCAGCGTTTCCAGGACAGAGAACACCGGGGAGCTGTTTTTT
CDR3: CSVSRTENTGELFF

size: -
J: TRBJ2-7
V: TRBV7-3
D: TRBD1
DNA: TGTGCCAGCGCAAACTCGGGACAGGGTACCCACGAGCAGTACTTC
CDR3: CASANSGQGTHEQYF

size: few
J: TRBJ2-3
V: TRBV19
D: -
DNA: TGTGCCAGTAGTATACACGGTACGCAGTATTTT
CDR3: CASSIHGTQYF

size: -
J: TRBJ1-2
V: TRBV30
D: -
DNA: TGTGCCTGGAGGAAGGCGTCCGGGACTAACTATGGCTACACCTTC
CDR3: CAWRKASGTNYGYTF

size: -
J: TRBJ2-7
V: TRBV5-1
D: TRBD1
DNA: TGCGCCAGCAGCTTTGGGGACAGGTCCTACGAGCAGTACTTC
CDR3: CASSFGDRSYEQYF

size: -
J: TRBJ2-1
V: TRBV2
D: -
DNA: TGTGCCAGCAGTACTACACGGACTTTCACCTACAATGAGCAGTTCTTC
CDR3: CASSTTRTFTYNEQFF

size: few
J: TRBJ2-7
V: TRBV14
D: -
DNA: TGTGCCAGCAGCCCCCTGGTCCAGAGTTACGAGCAGTACTTC
CDR3: CASSPLVQSYEQYF

size: few
J: TRBJ1-6
V: TRBV9
D: TRBD1
DNA: TGTGCCAGCAGCGTAGGTCCGGGACAGGGTAATTCACCCCTCCACTTT
CDR3: CASSVGPGQGNSPLHF

size: -
J: TRBJ2-1
V: TRBV6-1
D: -
DNA: TGTGCCAGCAGCACCCCATTGGGGAATGAGCAGTTCTTC
CDR3: CASSTPLGNEQFF

size: few
J: TRBJ2-3
V: TRBV20-1
D: -
DNA: TGCAGTGCTAGAGGAACAGATACGCAGTATTTT
CDR3: CSARGTDTQYF

size: few
J: TRBJ2-7
V: TRBV5-1
D: -
DNA: TGCGCCAGCAGCTCGTCCTACGAGCAGTACTTC
CDR3: CASSSSYEQYF

size: few
J: TRBJ2-1
V: TRBV6-5
D: TRBD2
DNA: TGTGCCAGCAGTTACTCCAGCCTAGCGGGGCGACATGAGCAGTTCTTC
CDR3: CASSYSSLAGRHEQFF

size: -
J: TRBJ2-2
V: TRBV10-3
D: -
DNA: TGTGCCATCAGTGAGAAGAATAGCCCCACCGGGGAGCTGTTTTTT
CDR3: CAISEKNSPTGELFF

size: -
J: TRBJ2-7
V: TRBV18
D: -
DNA: TGTGCCAGCTCACCATTTGTACAGCCAGGGCTCCACTACGAGCAGTACTTC
CDR3: CASSPFVQPGLHYEQYF

size: -
J: TRBJ2-7
V: TRBV6-5
D: -
DNA: TGTGCCAGCAGTTCCTGGGACGGAGGTTACGAGCAGTACTTC
CDR3: CASSSWDGGYEQYF

size: -
J: TRBJ1-6
V: TRBV11-2
D: TRBD1
DNA: TGTGCCAGCAGCTTGGCAGGGGGCTCAAGTCGGGGACCCCTCCACTTT
CDR3: CASSLAGGSSRGPLHF

size: few
J: TRBJ2-1
V: TRBV30
D: TRBD2
DNA: TGTGCCTGGAGTTGGGGGACTAAGCGGGGGCGCCGAGGGAATGAGCAGTTCTTC
CDR3: CAWSWGTKRGRRGNEQFF

size: -
J: TRBJ1-1
V: TRBV29-1
D: -
DNA: TGCAGCGTTGGCGGACAGAACACTGAAGCTTTCTTT
CDR3: CSVGGQNTEAFF

size: -
J: TRBJ1-2
V: TRBV10-3
D: -
DNA: TGTGCCATCAGCCCCTCGGAGGGGGTTGGCTACACCTTC
CDR3: CAISPSEGVGYTF

size: few
J: TRBJ2-5
V: TRBV4-2
D: TRBD1
DNA: TGTGCCAGCAGCCTGACAGGGGGAGAGACCCAGTACTTC
CDR3: CASSLTGGETQYF

size: -
J: TRBJ1-6
V: TRBV7-2
D: -
DNA: TGTGCCAGCAGCCAAGTCAGTTCGGGTTCACCCCTCCACTTT
CDR3: CASSQVSSGSPLHF

size: -
J: TRBJ1-3
V: TRBV28
D: -
DNA: TGTGCCAGCAGTCTAGGGTTCCCTGGAAACACCATATATTTT
CDR3: CASSLGFPGNTIYF

size: few
J: TRBJ2-3
V: TRBV13
D: TRBD2
DNA: TGTGCCAGCCGCGGGACTAGCGGGGGCATTACGCAGTATTTT
CDR3: CASRGTSGGITQYF

size: few
J: TRBJ2-5
V: TRBV19
D: TRBD1
DNA: TGTGCCAGTAGTGTGACCGGGACAGAAGAGACCCAGTACTTC
CDR3: CASSVTGTEETQYF

size: -
J: TRBJ2-3
V: TRBV19
D: -
DNA: TGTGCCAGTAAGAGGGAGGTTCACCGTAGCACAGATACGCAGTATTTT
CDR3: CASKREVHRSTDTQYF